This TCR beta chain was documented in a study of blood T cell repertoires in COVID-19. Authors' methods: Estimation of nucleated cell counts was performed using reference gene primer amplification. Sequenced by immunoSEQ multiplex PCR; TCRdb stores in-frame clones only, minus some. V and J calls and clone size are given by that table; D and trimming were obtained from the DNA. The table records 45,000 to 70,000 clones, about 84% of them present only once. The germline gives CDR1 SQVTM, CDR2 ANQGSEA. The CDR3 is 13 amino acids. V dropped 6 bases and J dropped 0 bases, with 9 bases sitting between them.

The chain is built from TRBV29-1 and TRBJ1-3, with D tentatively TRBD1 (5 bases). Source material: peripheral blood. This receptor was obtained from a man aged 60-69 years with acute or convalescent COVID-19. The CDR3 region is CSVTVDSGNTIYF. In nucleotides, the CDR3 is TGCAGCGTGACAGTGGACTCTGGAAACACCATATATTTT.